Listed below are T cell receptor beta chains from one sample, sequenced in a study of cytomegalovirus exposure and HLA in healthy donors. TCRdb keeps only in-frame clones here, not all; method: immunoSEQ multiplex PCR. The sample lists some 120,000 clones, 80% to 90% occurring once. The material sequenced was PBMCs. Receptor source: a woman between 18 and 29 years old in good health and CMV-seronegative. CDR3s include the opening cysteine and the closing phenylalanine or tryptophan. D genes are given only for firm matches. Clone size appears in some rows only: once, few, many, or a class for an expanded clone.

CDR3 length,D gene,V gene,clone size,J gene,CDR3 DNA,CDR3 protein
15,TRBD1,TRBV19,.,TRBJ1-1,TGTGCCAGTATTTCGTGGGGGACAGGGAACACTGAAGCTTTCTTT,CASISWGTGNTEAFF
15,.,TRBV9,once,TRBJ2-1,TGTGCCAGCAGCCGGAGGGCCACTACTACAAATGAGCAGTTCTTC,CASSRRATTTNEQFF
17,.,TRBV4-2,.,TRBJ2-3,TGTGCCAGCAGCCAAGATCTCTCGCGGGGTAGCACAGATACGCAGTATTTT,CASSQDLSRGSTDTQYF
18,.,TRBV18,once,TRBJ2-3,TGTGCCAGCTCACCATCGGTGGTATTACAGGCTAGCACAGATACGCAGTATTTT,CASSPSVVLQASTDTQYF
14,.,TRBV18,.,TRBJ2-7,TGTGCCAGCTCACCACCCGACCGGGCCTACGAGCAGTACTTC,CASSPPDRAYEQYF
14,TRBD1,TRBV2,.,TRBJ2-5,TGTGCCAGCAGTGAAGGACAGGGTCTAGAGACCCAGTACTTC,CASSEGQGLETQYF
16,TRBD2,TRBV9,.,TRBJ2-3,TGTGCCAGCGGGACTAGCGGGAGCGTGAGCACAGATACGCAGTATTTT,CASGTSGSVSTDTQYF
15,TRBD1,TRBV6-5,.,TRBJ1-4,TGTGCCAGCAGTTACCGAGGGACAGCCAATGAAAAACTGTTTTTT,CASSYRGTANEKLFF
15,TRBD1,TRBV4-1,.,TRBJ2-1,TGCGCCAGCAGACAACCGGGACAGGGGTCTCATGAGCAGTTCTTC,CASRQPGQGSHEQFF
16,TRBD1,TRBV28,.,TRBJ2-7,TGTGCCAGCAGTTTAGAGACAGGGATAGAGTCCTACGAGCAGTACTTC,CASSLETGIESYEQYF
11,.,TRBV29-1,.,TRBJ1-2,TGCAGCGTTGCCAGGGACTATGGCTACACCTTC,CSVARDYGYTF
15,.,TRBV5-1,.,TRBJ2-5,TGCGCCAGCAGCTTGTCGAACCGCGATTGGGAGACCCAGTACTTC,CASSLSNRDWETQYF
16,TRBD1,TRBV5-1,.,TRBJ2-5,TGCGCCAGCAGCAGGGCCGGGACAGGGTTATTAGAGACCCAGTACTTC,CASSRAGTGLLETQYF
15,TRBD1,TRBV2,.,TRBJ1-3,TGTGCCAGCAGGTTAGGACAGGCCGCTGGAAACACCATATATTTT,CASRLGQAAGNTIYF
14,.,TRBV6-5,.,TRBJ1-5,TGTGCCAGCAGGATTTCACAGGCTCTTCAGCCCCAGCATTTT,CASRISQALQPQHF
13,.,TRBV10-3,.,TRBJ2-1,TGTGCCATCAGTGAGTACAGGGACAATGAGCAGTTCTTC,CAISEYRDNEQFF
16,TRBD1,TRBV11-3,.,TRBJ2-2,TGTGCCAGCAGCGCCGACAGGGGGCAGGACACCGGGGAGCTGTTTTTT,CASSADRGQDTGELFF
20,.,TRBV2,.,TRBJ2-6,TGTGCCAGCAGCTCTACTACGGAGGTCATCCTGACCTCTGGGGCCAACGTCCTGACTTTC,CASSSTTEVILTSGANVLTF
13,.,TRBV7-2,.,TRBJ1-5,TGTGCCAGCAGCTTCGGTAGCAATCAGCCCCAGCATTTT,CASSFGSNQPQHF
17,TRBD1,TRBV28,once,TRBJ1-3,TGTGCCAGCAGTGTACTTACAGGGGCGGTTGCTGGAAACACCATATATTTT,CASSVLTGAVAGNTIYF
14,TRBD2,TRBV4-2,.,TRBJ2-3,TGTGCCAGCAGCCCCACTAGCGGGGGGGATACGCAGTATTTT,CASSPTSGGDTQYF
17,.,TRBV5-1,.,TRBJ2-1,TGCGCCAGCAGCTTGGCCTCAGGGTCCGGAACTTACAATGAGCAGTTCTTC,CASSLASGSGTYNEQFF
15,TRBD1,TRBV6-6,.,TRBJ2-7,TGTGCCAGCAGTTACTCGAGGGGGCTTTCCTACGAGCAGTACTTC,CASSYSRGLSYEQYF
15,TRBD2,TRBV2,.,TRBJ2-2,TGTGCCAGCAGCGTAAAAGCGGGGGGGGCCGGGGAGCTGTTTTTT,CASSVKAGGAGELFF
14,.,TRBV11-2,once,TRBJ1-6,TGTGCCAGCAGCCCAATACAGGGTTATTCACCCCTCCACTTT,CASSPIQGYSPLHF
11,.,TRBV30,.,TRBJ1-1,TGTGCCAGGGGACAGAACACTGAAGCTTTCTTT,CARGQNTEAFF
15,TRBD2,TRBV18,once,TRBJ2-3,TGTGCCAGCTCACCAACTAGCGGGAGAGTGGATACGCAGTATTTT,CASSPTSGRVDTQYF
15,.,TRBV7-6,.,TRBJ2-1,TGTGCCAGCAGCTTAGGCGGAGGGCCCTACAATGAGCAGTTCTTC,CASSLGGGPYNEQFF
18,TRBD2,TRBV6-8,.,TRBJ2-3,TGTGCCAGCAGTTCTCCTAGCGGGAGGAAGACCCACACAGATACGCAGTATTTT,CASSSPSGRKTHTDTQYF
13,TRBD1,TRBV2,.,TRBJ1-4,TGTGCCAGCATCGACAGGGGGAATGAAAAACTGTTTTTT,CASIDRGNEKLFF
14,.,TRBV18,.,TRBJ2-5,TGTGCCAGCTCTCGCGGGCCTGGAGGAGAGACCCAGTACTTC,CASSRGPGGETQYF
17,TRBD2,TRBV4-2,.,TRBJ2-5,TGTGCCAGCAGCCAAGATTCGGCGGGGGTTCGGACCGAGACCCAGTACTTC,CASSQDSAGVRTETQYF
14,.,TRBV6-6,.,TRBJ1-1,TGTGCCAGCAGTTACTTAGGGGGAGACGCTGAAGCTTTCTTT,CASSYLGGDAEAFF
13,.,TRBV6-5,.,TRBJ1-1,TGTGCCAGCAGTTCGGGGGGTAACACTGAAGCTTTCTTT,CASSSGGNTEAFF
19,TRBD2,TRBV7-9,.,TRBJ2-1,TGTGCCAGCAGCTTGTTCGGTGGACTAGCGGGACAATCCTACAATGAGCAGTTCTTC,CASSLFGGLAGQSYNEQFF
16,TRBD2,TRBV5-1,.,TRBJ2-1,TGCGCCAGCAGCTTATTTGTGCTGACTAGCGGGGGTGAGCAGTTCTTC,CASSLFVLTSGGEQFF
17,TRBD1,TRBV28,.,TRBJ1-2,TGTGCCAGCAGTTCCCGGACAGGGAGGGTGGGATGGTATGGCTACACCTTC,CASSSRTGRVGWYGYTF
15,TRBD2,TRBV27,.,TRBJ2-5,TGTGCCAGCATGTCGGCTAGCGGGAGTTTAGAGACCCAGTACTTC,CASMSASGSLETQYF
15,.,TRBV5-5,few,TRBJ1-5,TGTGCCAGCAGCTTGGCAGCGTATAGCAATCAGCCCCAGCATTTT,CASSLAAYSNQPQHF